The sequence of this T cell receptor (beta chain) was determined in a study of T cell repertoires in cytomegalovirus infection. Study-wide context: TCR beta signatures that were public indicated CMV infection and matching HLA type.

Whole-study findings and limits: CMV-specific TCR beta clonotypes restricted by HLA-C dominated the ex vivo response. Identification of carriers of CMV plus the relevant HLA was performed using cumulative public TCR beta family frequency.

J gave up 4 bases and V 7 bases, and 9 bases lay outside the gene matches. Germline CDR1 and CDR2: SGHVS and FQNEAQ. The length of the CDR3 is 15 residues. This clonotype has a count of ten or more. Its antigen remains unknown. TCRdb processed the reads anew with MiXCR; each CDR3 protein has one entry. The table lists a few hundred thousand distinct CDR3 sequences, about a sixth of them singletons. Input material: CD8+ T cells from PBMCs. The TCR sequence derives from a human donor in good health (CMV status not recorded). Some clones in this sample may be carry-over from other donors' samples. The chain carries TRBV7-8 and TRBJ2-5; 10 nucleotides agree with TRBD1. In DNA form, the CDR3 reads TGTGCCAGCACCCTTGACAGGGGGCCGGGAGAGACCCAGTACTTC. This sequence encodes CASTLDRGPGETQYF.